This is a list of T cell receptor beta chains from one sample in a study of blood T cell repertoires in COVID-19. Profiling relied on immunoSEQ multiplex PCR, and the TCRdb table lists in-frame clones only, not all of them. The table records under 350,000 clones, 75% to 85% of them present only once. The sample taken for sequencing was peripheral blood. The origin of the receptors is a human donor in a cohort sampled during active COVID-19. Each CDR3 is given with its conserved first and last residue. Size is stated for part of the rows, as once, few or many counts, or as a class when the clone is expanded.

cdr3_length clone_size v_call cdr3_aa
15 . TRBV5-4 CASSTTMTGSDGYTF
15 . TRBV5-1 CASSIIAGGSYEQYF
13 . TRBV18 CASSPTGTGELFF
13 . TRBV6-5 CASQTGEGYGYTF
15 once TRBV6-5 CASTGGGQGTGELFF
13 . TRBV18 CASSPDRVSGYTF
14 few TRBV9 CASSVGGSAYEQYF
15 . TRBV24-1 CATSDGQGMSYGYTF
12 . TRBV27 CASMPAGSLAFF
11 . TRBV24-1 CATSANYEQYF
13 . TRBV14 CASSQVGEYEQYF
13 . TRBV27 CASSYLSTGELFF
15 once TRBV2 CASRSQGVGRDTQYF
14 . TRBV5-4 CASSSELDRLGAFF
14 once TRBV6-6 CASSNNAGDTEAFF
16 few TRBV9 CASSVGVLAGGTEAFF
17 . TRBV19 CASTIPSGGANTGELFF
14 few TRBV9 CASSKAGANTEAFF